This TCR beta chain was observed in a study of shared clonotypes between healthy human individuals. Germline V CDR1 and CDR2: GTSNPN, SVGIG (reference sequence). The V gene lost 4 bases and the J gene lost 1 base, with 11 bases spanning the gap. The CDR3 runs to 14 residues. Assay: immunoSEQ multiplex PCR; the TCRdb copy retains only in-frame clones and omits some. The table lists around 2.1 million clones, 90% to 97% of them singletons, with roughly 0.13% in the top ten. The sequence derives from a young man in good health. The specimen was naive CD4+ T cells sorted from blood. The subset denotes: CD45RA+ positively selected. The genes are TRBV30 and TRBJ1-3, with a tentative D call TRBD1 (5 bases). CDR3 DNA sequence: TGTGCCTGGACCCGAGGGGCTTCTGGAAACACCATATATTTT. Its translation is CAWTRGASGNTIYF.